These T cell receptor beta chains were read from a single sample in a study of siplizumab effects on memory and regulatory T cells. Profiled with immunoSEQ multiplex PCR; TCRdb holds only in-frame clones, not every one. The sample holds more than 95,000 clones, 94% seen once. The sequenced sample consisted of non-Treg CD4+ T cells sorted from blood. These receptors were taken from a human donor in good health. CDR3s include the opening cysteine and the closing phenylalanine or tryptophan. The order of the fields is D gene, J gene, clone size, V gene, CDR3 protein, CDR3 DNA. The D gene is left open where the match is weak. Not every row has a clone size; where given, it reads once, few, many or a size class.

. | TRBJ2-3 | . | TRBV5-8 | CASSLGLVLDTQYF | TGTGCCAGCAGCTTGGGACTAGTGCTGGATACGCAGTATTTT
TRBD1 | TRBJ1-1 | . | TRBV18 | CASSPKSGTNPRGWTEAFF | TGTGCCAGCTCACCAAAGAGCGGGACGAATCCCAGGGGGTGGACTGAAGCTTTCTTT
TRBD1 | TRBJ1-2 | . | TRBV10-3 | CASEGTGVGYGYTF | TGTGCCAGTGAAGGGACAGGGGTGGGCTATGGCTACACCTTC
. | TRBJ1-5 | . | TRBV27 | CASSLLGGSNQPQHF | TGTGCCAGCAGTTTACTGGGGGGAAGCAATCAGCCCCAGCATTTT
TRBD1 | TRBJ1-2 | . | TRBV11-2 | CASSSYRTGGSGFGYTF | TGTGCCAGCAGCTCTTACCGGACAGGGGGTAGTGGCTTTGGCTACACCTTC
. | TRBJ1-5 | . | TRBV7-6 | CASSLAPGQQPQHF | TGTGCCAGCAGCTTAGCCCCGGGGCAGCAGCCCCAGCATTTT
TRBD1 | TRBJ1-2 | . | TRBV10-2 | CASSPGQGNGYTF | TGCGCCAGCAGCCCGGGACAGGGGAATGGCTACACCTTC
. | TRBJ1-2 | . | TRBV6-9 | CASTKGWGYTF | TGTGCCAGCACCAAAGGTTGGGGCTACACCTTC
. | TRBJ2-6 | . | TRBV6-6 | CASSRTRSGANVLTF | TGTGCCAGCAGTCGGACGCGCTCTGGGGCCAACGTCCTGACTTTC
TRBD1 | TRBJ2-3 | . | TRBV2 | CASTGTVTDTQYF | TGTGCCAGCACCGGGACAGTCACAGATACGCAGTATTTT
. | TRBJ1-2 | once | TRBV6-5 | CASRDDSYGYTF | TGTGCCAGCAGGGATGACAGTTATGGCTACACCTTC
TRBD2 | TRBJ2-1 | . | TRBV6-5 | CASSYELGTSYNEQFF | TGTGCCAGCAGTTACGAACTCGGGACTAGCTACAATGAGCAGTTCTTC
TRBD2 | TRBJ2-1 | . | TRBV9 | CASSVEASGNEQFF | TGTGCCAGCAGCGTAGAGGCTAGCGGAAATGAGCAGTTCTTC
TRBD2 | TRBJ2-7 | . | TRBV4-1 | CASSQDWPAGSTYYEQYF | TGCGCCAGCAGCCAAGATTGGCCAGCGGGGAGCACCTACTACGAGCAGTACTTC
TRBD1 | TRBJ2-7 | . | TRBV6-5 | CASSNGQGSYEQYF | TGTGCCAGCAGTAACGGACAGGGCTCCTACGAGCAGTACTTC
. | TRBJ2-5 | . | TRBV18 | CASSPSGETQYF | TGTGCCAGCTCACCGTCTGGCGAGACCCAGTACTTC
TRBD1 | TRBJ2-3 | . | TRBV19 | CASHGTGITDTQYF | TGTGCCAGTCACGGGACAGGCATCACAGATACGCAGTATTTT
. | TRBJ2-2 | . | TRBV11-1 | CASSLIQGLNTGELFF | TGTGCCAGCAGCTTGATACAGGGCCTGAACACCGGGGAGCTGTTTTTT
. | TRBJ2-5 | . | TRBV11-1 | CASSLAVTLDRETQYF | TGTGCCAGCAGCTTAGCGGTTACCCTGGACCGAGAGACCCAGTACTTC
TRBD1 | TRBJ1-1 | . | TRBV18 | CASSPPGQGGTEAFF | TGTGCCAGCTCACCACCCGGACAGGGTGGCACTGAAGCTTTCTTT
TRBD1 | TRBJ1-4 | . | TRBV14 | CASSRDRGNEKLFF | TGTGCCAGCAGCCGGGACAGGGGGAATGAAAAACTGTTTTTT
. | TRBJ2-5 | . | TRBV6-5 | CASTLQQTQYF | TGTGCCAGCACCCTCCAGCAGACCCAGTACTTC
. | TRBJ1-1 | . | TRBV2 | CASSELGGSTEAFF | TGTGCCAGCAGTGAATTAGGGGGGAGCACTGAAGCTTTCTTT
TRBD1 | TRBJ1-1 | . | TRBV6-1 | CASSRQGGTEAFF | TGTGCCAGCAGCAGACAGGGTGGGACTGAAGCTTTCTTT
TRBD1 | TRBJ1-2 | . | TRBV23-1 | CASSSDRANYGYTF | TGCGCCAGCAGCTCAGACAGGGCTAACTATGGCTACACCTTC
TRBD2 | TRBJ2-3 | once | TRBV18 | CASSPGGRGTDTQYF | TGTGCCAGCTCACCAGGCGGGAGGGGCACAGATACGCAGTATTTT
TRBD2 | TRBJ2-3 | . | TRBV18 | CASSPGGSADTQYF | TGTGCCAGCTCACCAGGCGGGAGTGCAGATACGCAGTATTTT
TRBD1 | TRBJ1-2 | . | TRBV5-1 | CASRRAGTGGGYTF | TGCGCCAGCAGGCGCGCAGGGACAGGGGGAGGCTACACCTTC
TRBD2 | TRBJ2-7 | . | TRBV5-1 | CASSPGLGRREQYF | TGCGCCAGCAGCCCAGGACTAGGCCGACGCGAGCAGTACTTC
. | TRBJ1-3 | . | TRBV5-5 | CASSFRDTGNTIYF | TGTGCCAGCAGCTTTAGGGACACTGGAAACACCATATATTTT
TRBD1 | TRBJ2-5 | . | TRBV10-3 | CAISGDRGRETQYF | TGTGCCATCAGCGGGGACAGGGGTCGAGAGACCCAGTACTTC
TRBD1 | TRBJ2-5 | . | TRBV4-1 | CASSQDGQGMETQYF | TGCGCCAGCAGCCAAGATGGACAGGGTATGGAGACCCAGTACTTC
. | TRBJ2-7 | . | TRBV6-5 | CASSLDLGYEQYF | TGTGCCAGCAGTTTGGACTTGGGTTACGAGCAGTACTTC
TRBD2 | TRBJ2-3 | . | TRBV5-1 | CASSLVSGGEDTQYF | TGCGCCAGCAGCTTGGTTTCGGGAGGGGAAGATACGCAGTATTTT
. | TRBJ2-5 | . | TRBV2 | CASTRTDQETQYF | TGTGCCAGCACCCGGACAGACCAAGAGACCCAGTACTTC
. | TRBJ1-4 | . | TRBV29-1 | CSVGEDKLFF | TGCAGCGTCGGCGAGGACAAACTGTTTTTT
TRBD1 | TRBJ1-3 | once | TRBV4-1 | CASSPGQGAAGNTIYF | TGCGCCAGCAGCCCAGGACAGGGGGCAGCGGGAAACACCATATATTTT
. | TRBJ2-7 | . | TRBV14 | CASSQETYEQYF | TGTGCCAGCAGCCAAGAAACATACGAGCAGTACTTC
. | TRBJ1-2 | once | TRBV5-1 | CASSFSSNIPAKSGYTF | TGCGCCAGCAGCTTCAGTTCTAATATTCCCGCCAAGTCTGGCTACACCTTC
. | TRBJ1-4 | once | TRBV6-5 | CASSPVGTEDEKLFF | TGTGCCAGCAGTCCGGTCGGGACCGAGGATGAAAAACTGTTTTTT
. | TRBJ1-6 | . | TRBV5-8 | CASSDGPGEPDNSPLHF | TGTGCCAGCAGCGACGGACCAGGGGAGCCAGATAATTCACCCCTCCACTTT
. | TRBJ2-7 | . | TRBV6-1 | CASSEQSAPTYEQYF | TGTGCCAGCAGTGAACAAAGCGCTCCCACCTACGAGCAGTACTTC
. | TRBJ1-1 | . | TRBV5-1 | CASSLDRVFAEAFF | TGCGCCAGCAGCTTGGACAGGGTATTTGCTGAAGCTTTCTTT
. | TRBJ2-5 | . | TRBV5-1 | CASSGGGFETQYF | TGCGCCAGCAGCGGAGGGGGTTTCGAGACCCAGTACTTC
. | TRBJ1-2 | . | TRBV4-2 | CASSQDLTWTETLFYSLDTF | TGTGCCAGCAGCCAAGATCTCACTTGGACAGAAACCTTGTTTTATAGTCTGGACACCTTC
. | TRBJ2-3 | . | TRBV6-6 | CASSRPLADTQYF | TGTGCCAGCTCTCGGCCCCTTGCAGATACGCAGTATTTT
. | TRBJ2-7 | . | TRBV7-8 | CASSLGGEASYEQYF | TGTGCCAGCAGCTTAGGGGGGGAGGCGAGCTACGAGCAGTACTTC
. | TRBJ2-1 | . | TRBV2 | CASTPDSGANNEQFF | TGTGCCAGCACACCGGATAGCGGCGCTAACAATGAGCAGTTCTTC
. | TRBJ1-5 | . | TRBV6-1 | CASSEVGSPNQPQHF | TGTGCCAGCAGTGAAGTAGGCAGTCCAAATCAGCCCCAGCATTTT
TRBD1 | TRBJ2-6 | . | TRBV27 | CASSTIQGARGANVLTF | TGTGCCAGCAGCACGATACAGGGGGCCAGGGGGGCCAACGTCCTGACTTTC
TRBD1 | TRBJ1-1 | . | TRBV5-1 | CASSLGTGGGGTEAFF | TGCGCCAGCAGCTTGGGGACAGGGGGCGGAGGCACTGAAGCTTTCTTT
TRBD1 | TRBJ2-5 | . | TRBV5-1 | CASSLVGQGAETQYF | TGCGCCAGCAGCTTGGTAGGACAGGGGGCGGAGACCCAGTACTTC